One sample yielded the 27 T cell receptor beta chains listed below, sequenced in a study of CD8+ T cells in alopecia areata. RNA was extracted and reverse transcribed into cDNA as the sequencing template. Assay: immunoSEQ multiplex PCR; the TCRdb copy retains only in-frame clones and omits some. The data show approximately 200,000 clones, with around 43% seen just once and approximately 2.9% held by the top ten. Stated treatment: oral pan-JAK inhibitor, 5-10 mg twice daily. Sequencing used CD4+ T cells sorted from blood, obtained around week 36, from a patient treated with tofacitinib. The receptors were sampled from a human donor with alopecia areata.

This clone came up a few times. This rearrangement joins TRBV28 to TRBJ2-3, with D possibly being TRBD1 or TRBD2 (6 bases each). Germline loops: CDR1 MDHEN, CDR2 SYDVKM. The CDR3 extends over 17 amino acids. The V gene lost 7 bases and the J gene lost 1 base, with 21 bases spanning the gap. The CDR3 sequence is CASTPPHGGAGTDTQYF. DNA of the CDR3: TGTGCCAGCACCCCCCCCCACGGGGGCGCGGGCACAGATACGCAGTATTTT. Combining the CDR3 with reference TRBV28 and TRBJ2-3 gives the whole variable domain DVKVTQSSRYLVKRTGEKVFLECVQDMDHENMFWYRQDPGLGLRLIYFSYDVKMKEKGDIPEGYSVSREKKERFSLILESASTNQTSMYLCASTPPHGGAGTDTQYFGPGTRLTVL.

The V call is TRBV5-1, the J call TRBJ2-1, with D perhaps matching TRBD2 (6 bases). The V gene's germline CDR1 is SGHRS and CDR2 YFSETQ. The V gene lost 0 bases and the J gene lost 3 bases, with 10 bases spanning the gap. The CDR3 runs 15 residues. CDR3 sequence (DNA): TGCGCCAGCAGCTTGGTTGCTAGCGTCTACAATGAGCAGTTCTTC. As protein: CASSLVASVYNEQFF.

V usage is TRBV29-1 and J usage is TRBJ2-1, with D tentatively TRBD1 (6 bases). Germline CDR1 reads SQVTM; CDR2 reads ANQGSEA. V was pared by 3 bases and J by 5 bases, with 17 bases between. The CDR3 is 15 residues long. The chain's CDR3 is CSVEWLRDIHNEQFF. CDR3 bases: TGCAGCGTTGAGTGGTTACGGGACATCCACAATGAGCAGTTCTTC.

This clone showed up just a few times. The J gene is TRBJ2-4, the V gene TRBV2; maybe TRBD2 (6 bases). The V and J ends lost 5 bases and 7 bases respectively, with 18 bases between them. CDR3 length equals 15 residues. The germline CDR1 and CDR2 sequences are SNHLY and FYNNEI. The CDR3 DNA follows: TGTGCCAGCAGTTCTTTAGGAGGTGGGAGGAACATTCAGTACTTC. This codes for CASSSLGGGRNIQYF.

V is TRBV6-1 and J is TRBJ2-1; a weak D match, TRBD1 (5 bases). The CDR3 length is 12 residues. Trimming stripped 6 bases from V and 10 bases from J, with 13 bases between. Germline CDR1 MNHNS, CDR2 SASEGT. CDR3 bases: TGTGCCAGCAGACCCGACAGACACGAGCAGTTCTTC. It specifies CASRPDRHEQFF.

This chain uses TRBV28 with TRBJ1-2, with D unresolved. CDR3 length: 12 amino acids. Trimming pared 5 bases from V and 1 base from J, leaving 5 bases between. Per the germline V gene, CDR1 is MDHEN and CDR2 is SYDVKM. The CDR3 DNA reads TGTGCCAGCAGTCCCAATAACTATGGCTACACCTTC. This gives the protein CASSPNNYGYTF.

This chain uses TRBV4-1 with TRBJ1-4, with D perhaps TRBD1 (5 bases). The CDR3 loop spans 15 amino acids. V gave up 1 base and J gave up 1 base, with 7 bases separating them. CDR1 and CDR2 (germline): MGHRA, YSYEKL. The CDR3 loop is CASSQGDETNEKLFF. CDR3 DNA sequence: TGCGCCAGCAGCCAAGGGGACGAAACTAATGAAAAACTGTTTTTT.

The chain combines TRBV29-1 with TRBJ2-5, with 8 bases matching TRBD2. Per germline, CDR1 SQVTM and CDR2 ANQGSEA. The CDR3 covers 14 residues. With V trimmed by 4 bases and J by 4 bases, 8 bases remained unmatched. The CDR3 bases are TGCAGCGTTGTGACGGGGGGGAGCCCAGAGACCCAGTACTTC. Amino acids: CSVVTGGSPETQYF.

V usage is TRBV25-1 and J usage is TRBJ1-5; tentative D call: TRBD1 (5 bases). With 6 bases removed from V and 2 bases from J, the gap between germline ends came to 14 bases. The CDR3 spans 15 residues. Germline V gives CDR1 MGHDK, CDR2 SYGVNS. This chain's CDR3 is CASSRAGDRNQPQHF. CDR3 sequence (DNA): TGTGCCAGCAGCCGCGCCGGGGACCGCAATCAGCCCCAGCATTTT.

The sample holds a few counts of this clone. The chain uses TRBV18 and TRBJ2-5; 12 bases fit TRBD1. Per germline, CDR1 KGHSH and CDR2 LQKENI. V shed 3 bases and J 4 bases; nucleotides not matched to a gene: 3. CDR3 length: 15 amino acids. Here the CDR3 DNA reads TGTGCCAGCTCACCCGGGACAGGGGGCGGAGAGACCCAGTACTTC. It codes for CASSPGTGGGETQYF. The whole variable domain, remainder taken from reference TRBV18 and TRBJ2-5, is NAGVMQNPRHLVRRRGQEARLRCSPMKGHSHVYWYRQLPEEGLKFMVYLQKENIIDESGMPKERFSAEFPKEGPSILRIQQVVRGDSAAYFCASSPGTGGGETQYFGPGTRLLVL.

This chain uses TRBV19 with TRBJ2-4; D gene uncertain. The V end was cut by 5 bases, the J end by 3 bases, with 2 bases between. The CDR3 is made up of 11 amino acids. Germline V CDR1 and CDR2: LNHDA, SQIVND (reference sequence). The CDR3 DNA sequence: TGTGCCAGTAGTGACAAAAACATTCAGTACTTC. It yields the protein CASSDKNIQYF.

This chain links TRBV7-3 with TRBJ2-3; unclear D gene. In germline, CDR1 is SGHTA, CDR2 FQGTGA. Trimming cost V 5 bases and J 5 bases, with 11 bases left between them. There are 13 residues in the CDR3. The CDR3 DNA reads as TGTGCCAGCAGCCCACCGAAACAAGATACGCAGTATTTT. The encoded protein is CASSPPKQDTQYF.

The rearrangement joins TRBV20-1 to TRBJ2-5; D gene uncertain. Deletions cut 3 bases from V and 4 bases from J, with 6 bases between. Looked up from germline, CDR1 is DFQATT and CDR2 is SNEGSKA (reference sequence). The CDR3 runs 11 residues. CDR3 DNA sequence: TGCAGTGCTAGCGGACCAGAGACCCAGTACTTC. It specifies CSASGPETQYF.

This clone was recorded only once. CDR3 protein: CATSRDPAGAGGTQYF. CDR3 DNA: TGTGCCACCAGCAGAGATCCAGCGGGAGCGGGCGGGACCCAGTACTTC. This rearrangement joins TRBV15 to TRBJ2-5; 8 bases align to TRBD2. J gave up 7 bases and V 0 bases, and 10 bases lay outside the gene matches. CDR3 length: 16 residues. Germline loops: CDR1 LNHNV, CDR2 YYDKDF (reference sequence).

The chain has TRBV30 and TRBJ1-1; TRBD1 aligns across 8 bases. Germline V gene lookup returns CDR1 GTSNPN and CDR2 SVGIG (reference sequence). This CDR3 is built from 16 residues. V shed 3 bases and J 0 bases; nucleotides not matched to a gene: 9. This CDR3 reads CAWRRTGPTMNTEAFF. CDR3 coding DNA: TGTGCCTGGAGGAGGACAGGGCCGACCATGAACACTGAAGCTTTCTTT.

The chain uses TRBV30 and TRBJ1-2; D perhaps matches TRBD1 (5 bases). The CDR3 totals 12 residues. Germline V gene lookup returns CDR1 GTSNPN and CDR2 SVGIG (reference sequence). V lost 1 base and J 5 bases, leaving 8 bases between the germline ends. Written as DNA, the CDR3 is TGTGCCTGGAGTGCCGGGACGTATGGCTACACCTTC. This codes for CAWSAGTYGYTF. The variable domain in full, completed from reference TRBV30 and TRBJ1-2, reads SQTIHQWPATLVQPVGSPLSLECTVEGTSNPNLYWYRQAAGRGLQLLFYSVGIGQISSEVPQNLSASRPQDRQFILSSKKLLLSDSGFYLCAWSAGTYGYTFGSGTRLTVV.

V and J are TRBV7-2 and TRBJ1-2, with unresolved D. Germline V gene data show CDR1 as SGHTA and CDR2 as FQGNSA. CDR3 length: 15 residues. Trimming cost V 1 base and J 7 bases, with 16 bases left between them. CDR3 loop: CASSLGGEGAGGYTF. CDR3 nucleotide sequence: TGTGCCAGCAGCTTAGGAGGCGAGGGCGCTGGTGGCTACACCTTC.

This clone was seen more than once but under ten times. The rearrangement uses TRBV18 and TRBJ1-1, with D tentatively TRBD1 (6 bases). The CDR3 loop spans 14 amino acids. V was shortened by 6 bases and J by 3 bases, with 14 bases between the two germline ends. The V gene's germline CDR1 is KGHSH and CDR2 LQKENI. In DNA form, the CDR3 reads TGTGCCAGCTCTCGGGCGGGGGCTGACACTGAAGCTTTCTTT. Translated, it gives CASSRAGADTEAFF.

The chain is built from TRBV30 and TRBJ2-2; TRBD2 agrees at 9 bases. CDR3 size: 14 residues. Germline loops: CDR1 GTSNPN, CDR2 SVGIG (reference sequence). Germline trimming cut 6 bases from V and 1 base from J; bases unmatched to any gene: 3. This chain's CDR3 is CACRLAENTGELFF. For the CDR3, the DNA is TGTGCCTGTCGACTAGCGGAGAACACCGGGGAGCTGTTTTTT.

The genes are TRBV5-1 and TRBJ2-3, with 13 bases fitting TRBD2. Trimming took 4 bases from V and 6 from J; bases not matched to a gene: 5. The CDR3 covers 15 residues. CDR1 is SGHRS and CDR2 is YFSETQ in the germline V gene. CDR3 sequence reads: CASSPGTSGMDTQYF. The CDR3 DNA reads as TGCGCCAGCAGCCCCGGGACTAGCGGGATGGATACGCAGTATTTT.

The chain is built from TRBV6-5 and TRBJ2-4; D is unresolved. Germline assignment: CDR1 MNHEY and CDR2 SVGAGI. V dropped 6 bases and J dropped 1 base, with 7 bases sitting between them. The CDR3 totals 13 residues. The CDR3 loop is CASSPMAKNIQYF. The DNA of the CDR3 is TGTGCCAGCAGCCCGATGGCCAAAAACATTCAGTACTTC.

This clone has just a few counts. This chain connects TRBV11-2 to TRBJ2-5; TRBD2 matches at 8 bases. Germline CDR1 SGHAT, CDR2 FQNNGV. V was pared by 2 bases and J by 9 bases, with 14 bases of the junction left unmatched. The CDR3 length is 16 residues. The chain's CDR3 is CASSLTPGSGTTAQYF. The CDR3 DNA follows: TGTGCCAGCAGCTTAACCCCGGGTAGCGGGACCACGGCCCAGTACTTC.

The chain has TRBV4-1 and TRBJ2-5, with 9 bases fitting TRBD2. This CDR3 has 15 residues. The germline CDR1 and CDR2 sequences are MGHRA and YSYEKL. Trimming at V came to 0 bases and at J to 8 bases, leaving 7 bases not matched to a gene. CDR3 in DNA: TGCGCCAGCAGCCAAGATGTAACTAGCGGGCGCACCCAGTACTTC. Translation: CASSQDVTSGRTQYF.

The chain combines TRBV4-2 with TRBJ1-2, with 7 bases aligning to TRBD1. The CDR3 totals 14 residues. Per germline, CDR1 LGHNA and CDR2 YNFKEQ. V was clipped by 0 bases and J by 4 bases; unmatched bases: 2. The CDR3 DNA is TGTGCCAGCAGCCAAGATTACAGGGGCTATGGCTACACCTTC. Protein sequence: CASSQDYRGYGYTF.

The chain uses TRBV5-1 and TRBJ2-5, with D maybe TRBD2 (6 bases). In germline, CDR1 is SGHRS, CDR2 YFSETQ. V was trimmed by 0 bases and J by 3 bases, leaving 15 bases between them. The CDR3 sequence is 16 residues long. The DNA of the CDR3 is TGCGCCAGCAGCTTGGACCTAGCGAGAACCAAAGAGACCCAGTACTTC. Its protein is CASSLDLARTKETQYF.

The rearrangement uses TRBV28 and TRBJ2-1, with D perhaps being TRBD1 or TRBD2 (5 bases each). Deletions cut 5 bases from V and 15 bases from J, with 14 bases between. CDR1 is MDHEN, CDR2 SYDVKM, per germline. This CDR3 region has 11 residues. CDR3 sequence reads: CASSPGHMAFF. The DNA for the CDR3 is TGTGCCAGCAGTCCGGGGCACATGGCGTTCTTC.

The V gene is TRBV6-1, the J gene TRBJ1-4; 10 bases fit TRBD1. Germline lookup yields CDR1 MNHNS and CDR2 SASEGT. This CDR3 has 17 residues. Trimming removed 4 bases from V and 0 bases from J; junction bases left unmatched: 5. CDR3 region: CASSVPGQGSTNEKLFF. The CDR3 DNA sequence: TGTGCCAGCAGTGTTCCGGGACAGGGGTCAACTAATGAAAAACTGTTTTTT.